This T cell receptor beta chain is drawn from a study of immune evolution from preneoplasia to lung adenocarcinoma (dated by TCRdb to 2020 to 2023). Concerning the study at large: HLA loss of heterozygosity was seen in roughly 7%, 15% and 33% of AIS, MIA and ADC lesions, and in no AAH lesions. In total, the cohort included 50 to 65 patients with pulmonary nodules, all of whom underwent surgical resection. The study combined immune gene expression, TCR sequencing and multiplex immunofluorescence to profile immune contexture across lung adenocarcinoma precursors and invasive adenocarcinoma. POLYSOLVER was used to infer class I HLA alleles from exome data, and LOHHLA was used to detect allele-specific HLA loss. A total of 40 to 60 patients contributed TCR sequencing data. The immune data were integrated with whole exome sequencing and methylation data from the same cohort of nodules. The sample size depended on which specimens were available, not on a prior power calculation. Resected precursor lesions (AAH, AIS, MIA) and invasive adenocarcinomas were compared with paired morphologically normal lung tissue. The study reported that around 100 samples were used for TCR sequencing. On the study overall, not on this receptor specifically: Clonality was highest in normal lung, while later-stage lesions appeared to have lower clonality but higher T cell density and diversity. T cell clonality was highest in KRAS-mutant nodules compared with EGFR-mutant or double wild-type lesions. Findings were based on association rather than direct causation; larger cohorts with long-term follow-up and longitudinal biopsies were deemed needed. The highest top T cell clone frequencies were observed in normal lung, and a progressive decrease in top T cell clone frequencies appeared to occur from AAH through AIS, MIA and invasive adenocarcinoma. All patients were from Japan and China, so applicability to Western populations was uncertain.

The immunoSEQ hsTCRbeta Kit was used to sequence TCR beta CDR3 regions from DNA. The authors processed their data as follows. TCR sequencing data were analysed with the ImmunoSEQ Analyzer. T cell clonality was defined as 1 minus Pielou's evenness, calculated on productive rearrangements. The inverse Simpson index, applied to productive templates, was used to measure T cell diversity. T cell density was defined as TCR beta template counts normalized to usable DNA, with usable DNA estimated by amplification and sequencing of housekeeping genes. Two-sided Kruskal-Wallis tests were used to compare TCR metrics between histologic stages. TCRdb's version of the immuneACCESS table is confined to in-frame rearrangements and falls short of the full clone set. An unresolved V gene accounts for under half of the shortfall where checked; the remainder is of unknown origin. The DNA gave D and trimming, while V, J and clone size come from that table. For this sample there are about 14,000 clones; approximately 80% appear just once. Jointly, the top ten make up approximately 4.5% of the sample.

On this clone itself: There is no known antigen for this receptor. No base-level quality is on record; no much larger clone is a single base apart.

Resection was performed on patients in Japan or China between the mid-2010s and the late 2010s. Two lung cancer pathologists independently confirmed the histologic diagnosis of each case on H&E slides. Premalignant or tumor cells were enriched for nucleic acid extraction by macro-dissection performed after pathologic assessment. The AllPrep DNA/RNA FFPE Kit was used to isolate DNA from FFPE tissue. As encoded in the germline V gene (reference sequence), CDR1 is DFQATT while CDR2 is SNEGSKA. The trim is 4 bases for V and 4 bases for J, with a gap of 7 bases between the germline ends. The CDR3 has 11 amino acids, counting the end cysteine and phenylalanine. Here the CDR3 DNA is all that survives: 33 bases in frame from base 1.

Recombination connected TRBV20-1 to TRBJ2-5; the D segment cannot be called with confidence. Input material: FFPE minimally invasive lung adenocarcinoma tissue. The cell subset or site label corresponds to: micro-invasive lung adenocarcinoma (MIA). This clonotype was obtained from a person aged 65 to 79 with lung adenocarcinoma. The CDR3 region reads CSANKVETQYF. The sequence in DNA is TGCAGTGCTAACAAGGTAGAGACCCAGTACTTC.